The 17 T cell receptor beta chains below all came from one sample that was sequenced in a study of T cells after yellow fever vaccination. TCRdb used MiXCR to reprocess the 5' RACE reads, holding one entry per CDR3 protein. The table lists about 550,000 distinct CDR3 sequences, less than 20% of them singletons. The sample consisted of PBMCs, taken 15 days after the yellow fever booster vaccination. The source of these receptors is a man between 25 and 39 years old who received the YFV17D yellow fever vaccine.

The V gene is TRBV28, the J gene TRBJ2-7; TRBD1 agrees at 7 bases. The CDR3 spans 14 residues. V trimming: 4 bases; J trimming: 0 bases; junction bases outside the gene matches: 3. Germline V CDR1 and CDR2: MDHEN, SYDVKM. Here the CDR3 DNA reads TGTGCCAGCAGTTCGGGACAGAACTCCTACGAGCAGTACTTC. It codes for CASSSGQNSYEQYF.

The chain carries TRBV7-8 and TRBJ2-7; a possible D gene is TRBD1 (6 bases). V lost 8 bases to trimming and J lost 4 bases, with 15 bases between them. Germline lookup yields CDR1 SGHVS and CDR2 FQNEAQ. The CDR3 loop spans 13 amino acids. CDR3 DNA: TGTGCCAGCCTAATTAAACAGGGATACGAGCAGTACTTC. Its protein product is CASLIKQGYEQYF. Together with reference TRBV7-8 and TRBJ2-7, the CDR3 gives the full variable domain: GAGVSQSPRYKVAKRGQDVALRCDPISGHVSLFWYQQALGQGPEFLTYFQNEAQLDKSGLPSDRFFAERPEGSVSTLKIQRTQQEDSAVYLCASLIKQGYEQYFGPGTRLTVT.

This chain joins TRBV20-1 and TRBJ1-2; TRBD1 aligns across 7 bases. This CDR3 contains 12 residues. Per germline, CDR1 DFQATT and CDR2 SNEGSKA (reference sequence). V lost 4 bases to trimming and J lost 5 bases; unmatched junction nucleotides: 4. The CDR3 sequence: CSAINRGYGYTF. CDR3 nucleotide sequence: TGCAGTGCTATTAACAGGGGTTATGGCTACACCTTC.

In this sample, this clonotype turned up once. Written as DNA, the CDR3 is TGTGCTAGTGGCCCCGGACAGGGTAACTCCGGGGAGCTGTTTTTT. Translating gives CASGPGQGNSGELFF. This sequence joins TRBV12-5 and TRBJ2-2, with TRBD1 matching over 8 bases. This CDR3 region has 15 residues. The junction had 9 bases not matched to a gene; V was cut back by 6 bases and J by 6 bases. Germline values: CDR1 LGHNT, CDR2 FRNRAP.

This clonotype was detected many times. The chain employs TRBV7-9 and TRBJ2-7, with D perhaps TRBD1 (6 bases). Deletions cut 5 bases from V and 0 bases from J, with 11 bases between. Looked up from germline, CDR1 is SEHNR and CDR2 is FQNEAQ (reference sequence). The CDR3 has 14 amino acids. CDR3 region: CASSRTASSYEQYF. The CDR3 coding sequence is TGTGCCAGCAGCCGGACAGCCTCCTCCTACGAGCAGTACTTC.

The chain carries TRBV12-3 or TRBV12-4 and TRBJ2-3, with unresolved D. The V end lost 7 bases, the J end lost 6 bases, and 14 bases lay between the germline ends. The CDR3 is 13 amino acids. The CDR3 sequence: CASTPQSADTQYF. CDR3 coding DNA: TGTGCCAGCACCCCACAGAGTGCGGATACGCAGTATTTT.

The chain couples TRBV19 to TRBJ2-7; D is ambiguous. The germline CDR1 and CDR2 sequences are LNHDA and SQIVND (reference sequence). Trimming left V 3 bases short and J 0 bases short, with 12 bases between. The CDR3 has 15 residues. CDR3 loop: CASSMGQTSSYEQYF. The CDR3, as DNA: TGTGCCAGTAGTATGGGCCAGACCAGCTCCTACGAGCAGTACTTC.

The J gene is TRBJ2-3, the V gene TRBV29-1, with D perhaps given as TRBD1 or TRBD2 (5 bases each). The V end was cut by 6 bases, the J end by 1 base, with 8 bases between. CDR1 and CDR2 (germline): SQVTM, ANQGSEA. The CDR3 covers 12 residues. CDR3 amino acids: CSVRDGTDTQYF. The DNA of the CDR3 is TGCAGCGTCAGGGACGGCACAGATACGCAGTATTTT.

The chain is built from TRBV6-5 and TRBJ2-7; no definite D call. The CDR3 length is 14 residues. Germline CDR1 reads MNHEY; CDR2 reads SVGAGI. V lost 2 bases and J lost 5, with 13 bases in between. As DNA, the CDR3 is TGTGCCAGCAGTTACACCATGCGGAAACACGAGCAGTACTTC. Translating it yields CASSYTMRKHEQYF.

The J gene is TRBJ1-2, the V gene TRBV20-1; D possibly corresponds to TRBD1 (6 bases). Per germline, CDR1 DFQATT and CDR2 SNEGSKA (reference sequence). The germline V and J ends were trimmed by 6 bases and 7 bases, with 15 bases remaining between them. The CDR3 sequence is 12 residues long. DNA of the CDR3: TGCAGTGCCGCTCAGGGGAAGGCTGGCTACACCTTC. Translating it yields CSAAQGKAGYTF.

This clonotype appeared a few times. The chain joins TRBV3-1 to TRBJ2-2, with D possibly being TRBD1 (6 bases). This CDR3 spans 17 amino acids. V was clipped by 1 base and J by 4 bases, with 16 bases between them. Germline V gives CDR1 LGHDT, CDR2 YNNKEL (reference sequence). This chain's CDR3 is CASSQVPRGKSTGELFF. The CDR3 DNA reads as TGTGCCAGCAGCCAAGTCCCGAGGGGGAAGAGCACCGGGGAGCTGTTTTTT.

This clonotype was picked up a small number of times. This chain links TRBV20-1 with TRBJ2-7; D remains unclear. The CDR3 extends over 11 amino acids. Trimming removed 5 bases at V and 0 bases at J, with 5 bases between. Germline lookup yields CDR1 DFQATT and CDR2 SNEGSKA (reference sequence). CDR3 sequence: CSAVRSYEQYF. The CDR3 nucleotides read TGCAGTGCTGTCCGCTCCTACGAGCAGTACTTC.

The chain recombines TRBV18 with TRBJ2-7; weak D call: TRBD1 (6 bases). The CDR3 is 13 amino acids. Looked up from germline, CDR1 is KGHSH and CDR2 is LQKENI. The germline V and J ends were trimmed by 5 bases and 6 bases, with 14 bases remaining between them. The CDR3 DNA follows: TGTGCCAGCTCAAAGACAGGAGTGGGCGAGCAGTACTTC. Amino acid sequence: CASSKTGVGEQYF.

J is TRBJ2-6 and V is TRBV20-1; the D gene is possibly TRBD2 (5 bases). Germline loops: CDR1 DFQATT, CDR2 SNEGSKA (reference sequence). The CDR3 sequence is 13 residues long. The V end lost 5 bases, the J end lost 0 bases, and 5 bases lay between the germline ends. The CDR3 nucleotides read TGCAGTGCTGGGAGCTCTGGGGCCAACGTCCTGACTTTC. As protein: CSAGSSGANVLTF.

The V call is TRBV6-1, the J call TRBJ1-5, with a possible D match to TRBD1 (5 bases). V gave up 7 bases and J gave up 7 bases, with 20 bases separating them. Per germline, CDR1 MNHNS and CDR2 SASEGT. CDR3 length: 15 residues. CDR3 region: CASNAGAGKKQPQHF. The CDR3 nucleotides are TGTGCCAGCAATGCGGGTGCAGGGAAAAAACAGCCCCAGCATTTT.

The genes are TRBV7-8 and TRBJ1-2; D gene ambiguous. This CDR3 spans 15 amino acids. Germline CDR1 and CDR2: SGHVS and FQNEAQ. Trimming pared 2 bases from V and 2 bases from J, leaving 12 bases between. The CDR3 nucleotides read TGTGCCAGCAGCTTATTATCCCCGAGAAACTATGGCTACACCTTC. Its protein is CASSLLSPRNYGYTF. The variable domain in full, completed from reference TRBV7-8 and TRBJ1-2, reads GAGVSQSPRYKVAKRGQDVALRCDPISGHVSLFWYQQALGQGPEFLTYFQNEAQLDKSGLPSDRFFAERPEGSVSTLKIQRTQQEDSAVYLCASSLLSPRNYGYTFGSGTRLTVV.

The V gene is TRBV4-3, the J gene TRBJ2-1; D is unclear. The CDR3 runs 15 residues. Germline V lookup: CDR1 LGHNA, CDR2 YSLEER. The germline V and J ends were trimmed by 1 base and 2 bases, with 9 bases remaining between them. The CDR3 spells CASSQAGDPYNEQFF. CDR3 coding DNA: TGCGCCAGCAGCCAAGCGGGTGATCCCTACAATGAGCAGTTCTTC.